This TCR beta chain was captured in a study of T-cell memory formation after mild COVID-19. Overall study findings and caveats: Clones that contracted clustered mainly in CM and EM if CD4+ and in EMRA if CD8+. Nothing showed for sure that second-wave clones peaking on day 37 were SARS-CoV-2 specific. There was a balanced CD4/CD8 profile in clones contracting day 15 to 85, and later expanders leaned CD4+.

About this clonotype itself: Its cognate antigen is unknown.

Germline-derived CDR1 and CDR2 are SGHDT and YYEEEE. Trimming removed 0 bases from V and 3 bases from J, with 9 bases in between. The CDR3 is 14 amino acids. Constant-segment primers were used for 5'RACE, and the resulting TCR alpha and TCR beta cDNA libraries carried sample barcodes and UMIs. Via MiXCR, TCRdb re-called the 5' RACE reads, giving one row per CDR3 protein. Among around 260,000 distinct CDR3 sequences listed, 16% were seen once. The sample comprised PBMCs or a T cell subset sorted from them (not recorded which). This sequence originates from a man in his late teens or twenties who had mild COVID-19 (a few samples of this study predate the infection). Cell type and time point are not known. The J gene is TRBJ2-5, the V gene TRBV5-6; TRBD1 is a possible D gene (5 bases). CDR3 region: CASSLGRVEETQYF. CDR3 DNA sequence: TGTGCCAGCAGCTTGGGCAGGGTAGAAGAGACCCAGTACTTC.